The entry below gives a single TCR beta chain sequence along with its context. CDR3 size: 11 residues. V was clipped by 3 bases and J by 9 bases, with 6 bases between them. The data belong to a study of blood T cell repertoires in COVID-19. On the study more broadly: Some COVID-19 samples were acute and others convalescent; all came from the United States, Italy and Spain. PBMCs, B-cell-depleted T cells, or T cells were the source of the cDNA or gDNA that made up the material.

In the original processing: For nucleated cells, counts were estimated from reference gene primer amplification. Using immunoSEQ multiplex PCR, the repertoire was profiled, and TCRdb retains in-frame clones only, with some absent. D and trimming were read from the DNA, whereas the V and J calls and clone size are those reported in that table. The data hold over 60,000 clones, with 80% to 95% observed a single time. Sequences were obtained from peripheral blood. V gene TRBV12-3 or TRBV12-4 combines with J gene TRBJ2-1; maybe TRBD2 (5 bases). The TCR was taken from a human donor in a cohort sampled during active COVID-19. This CDR3 reads CASSLSGEQFF. CDR3 DNA: TGTGCCAGCAGTTTGAGCGGTGAGCAGTTCTTC.